This T cell receptor beta chain derives from a study of T cell responses to AZD1222 COVID-19 vaccine. General study findings and limits: Reportedly, nearly half of unique spike TCRs recognized epitopes outside B.1.351/B.1.1.7 mutations.

Germline CDR1 MNHEY, CDR2 SVGAGI. The CDR3 covers 14 residues. V was shortened by 7 bases and J by 7 bases, with 17 bases between the two germline ends. Concerning this clone: Its antigen is undetermined.

Only in-frame clones appear in the TCRdb table, and some are missing; sequencing was by immunoSEQ multiplex PCR. Seen here are roughly 150,000 clones, approximately 83% observed once, and the top ten hold around 8%. Specimen: peripheral blood, collected on day 0 of AZD1222 vaccination. This TCR derives from an adult in good health. This rearrangement joins TRBV6-5 to TRBJ1-5; possible D gene TRBD1, 5 bases. CDR3 residues: CASTWEGDRQPQHF. The CDR3 DNA reads as TGTGCCAGCACTTGGGAAGGGGATCGCCAGCCCCAGCATTTT.